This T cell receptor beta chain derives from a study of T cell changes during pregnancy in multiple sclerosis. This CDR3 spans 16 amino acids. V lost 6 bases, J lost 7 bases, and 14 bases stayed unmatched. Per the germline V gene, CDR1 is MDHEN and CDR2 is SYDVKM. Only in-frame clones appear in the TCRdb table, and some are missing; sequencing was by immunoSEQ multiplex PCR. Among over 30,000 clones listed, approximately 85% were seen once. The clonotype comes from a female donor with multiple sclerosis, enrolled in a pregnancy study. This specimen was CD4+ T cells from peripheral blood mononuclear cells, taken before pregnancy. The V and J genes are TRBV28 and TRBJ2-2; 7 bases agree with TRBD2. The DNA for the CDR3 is TGTGCCAGCAGCCCGAGGGTGGTAGCGGGCCACGGGGAGCTGTTTTTT. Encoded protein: CASSPRVVAGHGELFF.